This TCR beta chain was profiled in a study of CD8+ T cells in alopecia areata. Germline V lookup: CDR1 SSHAT, CDR2 FNYEAQ (reference sequence). This CDR3 has 12 residues. Alopecia areata patients provided lesional scalp punch biopsies and peripheral blood, both collected for the study. A word on this clone: The antigen remains unidentified. The junction does not match germline at one end; this may be a read error.

RNA was isolated and reverse transcribed to cDNA, the sequencing template. TCRdb keeps only in-frame clones here, not all; method: immunoSEQ multiplex PCR. The sample lists around 160,000 clones, around 47% occurring once. Study-level points and caveats: For lesional scalp, especially alopecia totalis/universalis, clonality was higher than in normal scalp. Resident alphabeta T-cell populations of normal skin are likewise subject to sequencing in scalp samples.

The chain combines TRBV7-7 with TRBJ1-1, with D hard to call. Sequencing was performed on CD4+ T cells sorted from blood. The sequence was collected from a human donor with alopecia areata. CDR3 sequence reads: CASSSSDTEAFF. Written as DNA, the CDR3 is TGTGCTAGCAGCTCTTCGGACACTGAAGCTTTCTTT.